This T cell receptor beta chain appears in the sequencing data of a study of shared clonotypes between healthy human individuals. CDR3 length: 14 amino acids. V lost 4 bases to trimming and J lost 2 bases, with 11 bases between them. Germline V lookup: CDR1 MNHEY, CDR2 SMNVEV (reference sequence). In the naive CD8 group, cells lacked CD45RO and were positively selected for CCR7, so terminally differentiated effector memory CD45RA+ cells were left out. Sorted-subset replicate PCR reactions were performed with approximately 200 ng DNA, corresponding to tens of thousands of T cell genomes. The repertoire was sequenced with immunoSEQ multiplex PCR; TCRdb's copy has only in-frame clones and lacks some. The data show about 680,000 clones, with about 90% seen just once and more than 20% held by the top ten.

The sequence was collected from a man under 40 in good health. The chain carries TRBV27 and TRBJ1-1; D is undetermined. Sequenced sample: naive CD8+ T cells sorted from blood. CDR3 coding DNA: TGTGCCAGCAGTTATACCCCGACAAACACTGAAGCTTTCTTT. Translated: CASSYTPTNTEAFF.